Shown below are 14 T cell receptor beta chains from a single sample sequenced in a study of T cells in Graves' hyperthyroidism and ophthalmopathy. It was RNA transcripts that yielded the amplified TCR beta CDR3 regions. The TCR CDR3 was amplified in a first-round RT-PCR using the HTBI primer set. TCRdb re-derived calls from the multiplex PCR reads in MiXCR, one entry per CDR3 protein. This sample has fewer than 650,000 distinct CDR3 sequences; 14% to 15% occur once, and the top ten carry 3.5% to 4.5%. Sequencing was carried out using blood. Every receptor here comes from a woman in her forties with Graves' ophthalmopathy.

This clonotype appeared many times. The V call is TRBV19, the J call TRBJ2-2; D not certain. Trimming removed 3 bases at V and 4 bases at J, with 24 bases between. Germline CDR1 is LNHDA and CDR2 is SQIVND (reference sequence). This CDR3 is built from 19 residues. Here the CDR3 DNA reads TGTGCCAGTAGTATTCACCGAATCCATAGGGCAAAGGGCACCGGGGAGCTGTTTTTT. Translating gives CASSIHRIHRAKGTGELFF.

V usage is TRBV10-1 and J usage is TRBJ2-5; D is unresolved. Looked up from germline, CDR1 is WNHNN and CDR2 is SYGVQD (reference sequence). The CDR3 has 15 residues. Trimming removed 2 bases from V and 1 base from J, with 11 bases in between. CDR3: CASSEGLWAQETQYF. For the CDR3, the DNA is TGCGCCAGCAGTGAGGGCTTGTGGGCCCAAGAGACCCAGTACTTC.

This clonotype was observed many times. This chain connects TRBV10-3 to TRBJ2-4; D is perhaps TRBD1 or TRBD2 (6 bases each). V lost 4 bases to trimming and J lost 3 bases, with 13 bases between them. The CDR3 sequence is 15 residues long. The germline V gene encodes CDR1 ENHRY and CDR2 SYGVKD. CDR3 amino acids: CAISGGGRGKNIQYF. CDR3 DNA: TGTGCCATCAGTGGAGGGGGGCGCGGCAAAAACATTCAGTACTTC.

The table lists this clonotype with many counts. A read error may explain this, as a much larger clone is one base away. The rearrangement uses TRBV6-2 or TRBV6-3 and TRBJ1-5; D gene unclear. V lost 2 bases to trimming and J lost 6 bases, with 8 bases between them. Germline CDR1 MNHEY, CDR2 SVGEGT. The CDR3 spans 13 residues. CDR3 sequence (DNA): TGTGCCAGCAGTTACGAAGGGCGTCAGCCCCAGCATTTT. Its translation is CASSYEGRQPQHF.

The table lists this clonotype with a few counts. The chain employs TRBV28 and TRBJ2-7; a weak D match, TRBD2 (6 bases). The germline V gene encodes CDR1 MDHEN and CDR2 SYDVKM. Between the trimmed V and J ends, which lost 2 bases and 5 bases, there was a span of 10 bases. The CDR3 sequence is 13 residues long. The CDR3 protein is CASSLREPHEQYF. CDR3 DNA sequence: TGTGCCAGCAGTTTACGGGAGCCCCACGAGCAGTACTTC.

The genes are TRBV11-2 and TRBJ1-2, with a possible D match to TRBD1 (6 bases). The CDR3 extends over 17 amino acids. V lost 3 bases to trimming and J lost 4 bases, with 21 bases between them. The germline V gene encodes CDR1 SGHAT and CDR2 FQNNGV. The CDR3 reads CASSLGRQGFSGYGYTF. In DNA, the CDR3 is TGTGCCAGCAGCTTGGGGAGGCAGGGGTTCTCGGGCTATGGCTACACCTTC.

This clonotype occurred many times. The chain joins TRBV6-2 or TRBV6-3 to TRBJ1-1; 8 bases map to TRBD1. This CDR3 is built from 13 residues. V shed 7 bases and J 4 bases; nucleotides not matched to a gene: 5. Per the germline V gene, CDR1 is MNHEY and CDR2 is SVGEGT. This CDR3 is CASTYTGGTEAFF. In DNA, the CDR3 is TGTGCCAGCACCTATACAGGGGGCACTGAAGCTTTCTTT.

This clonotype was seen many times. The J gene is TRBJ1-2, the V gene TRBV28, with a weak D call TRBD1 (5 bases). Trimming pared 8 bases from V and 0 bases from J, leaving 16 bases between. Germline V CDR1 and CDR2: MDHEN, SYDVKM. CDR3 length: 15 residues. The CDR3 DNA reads TGTGCCAGCCTTGCGACGGGACCCCCTAACTATGGCTACACCTTC. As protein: CASLATGPPNYGYTF.

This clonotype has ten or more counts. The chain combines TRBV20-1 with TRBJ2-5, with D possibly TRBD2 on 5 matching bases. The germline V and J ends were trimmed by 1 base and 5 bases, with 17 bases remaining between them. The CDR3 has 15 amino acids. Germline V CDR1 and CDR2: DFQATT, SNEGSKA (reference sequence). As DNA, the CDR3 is TGCAGTGCTAGAGGGCCCAACGGACTTGACGAGACCCAGTACTTC. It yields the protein CSARGPNGLDETQYF.

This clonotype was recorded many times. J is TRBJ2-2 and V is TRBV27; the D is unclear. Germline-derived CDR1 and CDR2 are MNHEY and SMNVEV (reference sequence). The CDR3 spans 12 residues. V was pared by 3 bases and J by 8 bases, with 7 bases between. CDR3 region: CASSFIRGELFF. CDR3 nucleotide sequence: TGTGCCAGCAGTTTTATTAGAGGGGAGCTGTTTTTT.

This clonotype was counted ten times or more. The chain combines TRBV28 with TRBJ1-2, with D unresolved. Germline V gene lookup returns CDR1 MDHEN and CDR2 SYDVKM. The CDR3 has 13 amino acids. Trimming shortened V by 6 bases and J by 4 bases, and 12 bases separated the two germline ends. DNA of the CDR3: TGTGCCAGCAGAGTCGAGGGTGGCTATGGCTACACCTTC. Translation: CASRVEGGYGYTF.

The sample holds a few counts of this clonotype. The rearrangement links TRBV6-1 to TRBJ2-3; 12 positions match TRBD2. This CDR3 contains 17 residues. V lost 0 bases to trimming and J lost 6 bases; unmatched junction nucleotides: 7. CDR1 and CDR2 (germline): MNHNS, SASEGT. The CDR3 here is CASSEALLAGGLDTQYF. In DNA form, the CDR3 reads TGTGCCAGCAGTGAAGCCCTTCTAGCGGGAGGGTTGGATACGCAGTATTTT.

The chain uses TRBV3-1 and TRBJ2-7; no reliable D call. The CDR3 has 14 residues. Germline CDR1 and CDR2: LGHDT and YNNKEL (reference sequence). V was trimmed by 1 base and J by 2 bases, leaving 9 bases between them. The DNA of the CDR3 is TGTGCCAGCAGCCAAGGGCTTCCGACCTACGAGCAGTACTTC. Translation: CASSQGLPTYEQYF.

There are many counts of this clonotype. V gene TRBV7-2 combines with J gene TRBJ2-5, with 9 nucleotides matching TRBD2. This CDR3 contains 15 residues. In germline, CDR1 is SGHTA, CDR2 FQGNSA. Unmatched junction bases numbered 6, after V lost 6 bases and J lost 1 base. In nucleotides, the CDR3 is TGTGCCAGCAGGCCGTCTAGCGGGGTCCAAGAGACCCAGTACTTC. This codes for CASRPSSGVQETQYF.